The clone carrying this TCR beta chain came up a few times. Its antigen is not identified. As to time point: patch test 1, 2 weeks after DPC sensitization. Treatment: therapeutic diphenylcyclopropenone sensitization with weekly scalp DPC. The data derive from a study of human T cells and chemical hapten exposure. As for the study in general: The patients, most of them female, presented with alopecia areata, totalis or universalis.

The CDR3 is made up of 15 amino acids. J was trimmed by 4 bases and V by 4 bases; bases with no gene match: 6. The germline V gene has CDR1 MNHEY and CDR2 SVGAGI. Library construction involved attaching unique molecular identifiers to individual cDNA molecules, which allowed quantitative, reproducible TCR counting. Original processing methods: 100,000 or so TCRs per sample was the median, with a range of about 20,000 to 690,600. Each CDR3 protein is one row after TCRdb ran MiXCR on the RACE reads. Here the V and J calls rest on TCRdb's processing, not on the authors' analysis. The table shows tens of thousands of distinct CDR3 sequences, with around a tenth occurring only once. General observations from the study: Versus controls, significantly more large CDR3 similarity clusters arose from expanded TCRs.

Material: whole blood, obtained in connection with sensitization to the hapten diphenylcyclopropenone (DPC). The chain couples TRBV6-5 to TRBJ1-4, with 7 bases fitting TRBD1. The source is a woman aged 45-65 years with alopecia areata. Some clones in this sample may be carry-over from other donors' samples. CDR3: CASSFSDRSNEKLFF. The CDR3 DNA sequence: TGTGCCAGCAGTTTCTCGGACAGGAGTAATGAAAAACTGTTTTTT.